This TCR beta chain was found in a study of shared clonotypes between healthy human individuals (dated by TCRdb to the early 2020s). Regarding the study in general: Two women and a few men aged 18 to 49 years were included in the cohort. For each donor, three plates each were used for CD4 naive and CD4 memory, two plates were used for CD8 naive, and one plate was used for CD8 memory. To increase sequencing depth and limit assay-specific biases, different laboratories used diverse techniques to prepare libraries and sequence TCR repertoires. Between about 0.85 and 9.5 billion PBMCs per donor were obtained by leukapheresis. Blood TCR repertoires of four to six healthy adults were deeply sequenced to estimate repertoire size and the extent of clonotype sharing between individuals.

Donors were healthy HIV-negative adults with no recently reported acute infections or vaccinations. Every donor was a Caucasian adult residing in Nashville, Tennessee, USA. CD4+ T cells were enriched through magnetic negative selection, after which naive cells were positively selected on CD45RA and the remaining negative fraction served as the memory subset. Blood was collected by leukapheresis, and PBMCs were isolated by Ficoll-Histopaque density gradient centrifugation and then cryopreserved in liquid nitrogen vapor phase. Purity and quantity of every magnetically sorted T cell population were checked by analytical flow cytometry. Each sorted fraction had its genomic DNA isolated and then quantified by UV absorbance on a Nanodrop 2000c. About this clone: This receptor's antigen is unknown. No clone much larger than this one lies a single base away; base qualities are absent.

Trimming accounts for 2 bases at V and 0 bases at J, while the number of junction bases matched to no gene is 5. From its cysteine to its phenylalanine, the CDR3 spans 17 amino acids. Only CDR3 DNA remains: 51 bases, in frame from the first base. Taken from the germline V gene, the CDR1 and CDR2 loops are SGHVS and FQNEAQ. Beyond this particular receptor, the publication reports: Compared with non-shared clonotypes, clonotypes shared by all four sorted-subset donors had higher generation probabilities. Sharing across four donors was observed for 5% to 6.5% of naive CD4, 3% to 4% of naive CD8, 2% to 2.5% of memory CD4, and 0.4% of memory CD8 clonotypes. Rarefaction of sorted-subset datasets indicated incomplete sequencing despite the large sequencing depth. Only blood was sampled, and tissue TCR repertoires likely differ from those in blood. Naive subsets generally had larger estimated clonotype richness than memory subsets did. Because the study included only a small number of donors, the genetic and exposure-history diversity represented was limited. Based on pairwise subsampling, the degree of clonotype sharing among donors was expected to be affected by sequencing depth.

Using the deep immunoSEQ assay, multiplex PCR amplified TCR CDR3 regions from genomic DNA. Genomic DNA extracted from each cell subset was distributed evenly over all wells of several immunoSEQ 96-well plates, and each plate served as one replicate. Each replicate PCR for sorted subsets received about 180 ng genomic DNA, equal to 30,000 or so T cell genomes. Purified libraries were measured with a Qubit 3.0 fluorometer, size-checked on a Bioanalyzer 2100, and measured again with the KAPA Library Quantification kit. Each immunoSEQ 96-well plate was sequenced on its own single-read 150-cycle Illumina NextSeq 550 flow cell. The study's processing was this. Because the immunoSEQ output included only junctional sequences and no quality scores, the filtering could not be the same as the filtering used for full-length reads. To assign V/J genes and CDR3, sequences were annotated using PyIR, a Python wrapper for IgBLAST v1.9, with IMGT germline references. Reads with weak V/J assignments (E-value above 1e-6), missing CDR3, stop codons, out-of-frame junctions, or ambiguous translated residues were removed. A V3J clonotype was defined by an identical inferred V gene, J gene, and CDR3 amino acid sequence. To compute the percentage overlap between repertoires, the number of shared unique clonotypes was divided by the size of the smaller repertoire. Three approaches were used to assess repertoire richness: RTK rarefaction, the Chao1 estimator, and Recon v2.1 estimates of unobserved clonotypes. Generation probabilities for all TCRbeta clonotypes obtained by the gDNA method from a handful of donors were computed using OLGA. TCRdb mirrors the immuneACCESS table, restricted to in-frame sequences. Some clones are absent from its copies; in checked studies, under half trace to an unresolved V gene, and the reason for the others is unknown. Clonal size and the V and J genes are those of that table, whereas D and trimming came from the DNA. Within this sample are some 1 million clones, with about 80% of them counted one time only. Of the sample, 1.4% falls within the top ten clones.

The sequencing sample was made of memory CD4+ T cells sorted from blood. Interpreted using the paper, the cell subset or site label stands for: CD45RA-negative fraction. The V and J segments used are TRBV7-8 and TRBJ2-2; 8 bases in the junction line up with TRBD2. The sequence was obtained from a young man in good health. CDR3 region: CASSLRPRGANTGELFF. The sequenced DNA is TGTGCCAGCAGCTTAAGGCCGCGGGGGGCGAACACCGGGGAGCTGTTTTTT.